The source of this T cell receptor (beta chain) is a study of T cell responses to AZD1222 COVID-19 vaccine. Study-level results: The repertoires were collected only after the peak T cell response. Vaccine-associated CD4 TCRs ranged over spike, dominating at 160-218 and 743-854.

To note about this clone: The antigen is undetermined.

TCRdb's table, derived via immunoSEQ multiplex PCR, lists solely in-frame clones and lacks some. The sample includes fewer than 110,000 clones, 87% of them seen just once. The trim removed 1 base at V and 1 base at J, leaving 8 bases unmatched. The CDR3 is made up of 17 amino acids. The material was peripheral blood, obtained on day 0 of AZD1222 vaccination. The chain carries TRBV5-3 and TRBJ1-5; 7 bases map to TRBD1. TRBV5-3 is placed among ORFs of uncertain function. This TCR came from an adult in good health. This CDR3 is CARSLWRGRVSNQPQHF. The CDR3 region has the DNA TGTGCCAGAAGCTTGTGGAGGGGGCGTGTGAGCAATCAGCCCCAGCATTTT.